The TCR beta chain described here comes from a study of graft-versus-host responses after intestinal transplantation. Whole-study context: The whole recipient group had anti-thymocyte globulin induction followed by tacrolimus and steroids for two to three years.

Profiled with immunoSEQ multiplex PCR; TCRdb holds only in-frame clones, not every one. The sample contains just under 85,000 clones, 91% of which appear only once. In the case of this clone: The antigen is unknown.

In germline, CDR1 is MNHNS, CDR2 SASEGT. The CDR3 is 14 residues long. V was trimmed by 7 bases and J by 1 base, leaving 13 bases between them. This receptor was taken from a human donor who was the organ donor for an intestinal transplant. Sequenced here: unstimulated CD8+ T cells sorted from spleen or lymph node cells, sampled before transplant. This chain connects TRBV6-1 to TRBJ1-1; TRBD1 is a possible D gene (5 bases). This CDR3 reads CASMGQAPNTEAFF. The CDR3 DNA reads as TGTGCCAGCATGGGGCAGGCACCGAACACTGAAGCTTTCTTT.